These T cell receptor beta chains were read from a single sample in a study of shared clonotypes between healthy human individuals. Here immunoSEQ multiplex PCR was the method, and the copy in TCRdb shows in-frame clones only, minus some. The sample gives fewer than 1.6 million clones, around 98.5% of which show up once; under 0.45% is in the top ten. The sequenced sample was naive CD4+ T cells sorted from blood. The receptors derive from a man aged 25 to 40 in good health. Each CDR3 is given with its conserved first and last residue. A D gene is named only where the DNA matches it firmly. The size of a clone is reported for some rows only, either as once, few or many, or as a class for expanded clones.

CDR3 length | J gene | clone size | D gene | V gene | CDR3 protein | CDR3 DNA
15 | TRBJ1-3 | - | TRBD1 | TRBV7-2 | CASSSQTGTGNTIYF | TGTGCCAGCAGCTCTCAGACAGGGACTGGAAACACCATATATTTT
14 | TRBJ2-1 | - | - | TRBV18 | CASSPTNSYNEQFF | TGTGCCAGCTCACCAACAAACTCCTACAATGAGCAGTTCTTC
14 | TRBJ2-1 | once | TRBD2 | TRBV7-9 | CASSWGLAGNEQFF | TGTGCCAGCAGCTGGGGACTAGCGGGAAATGAGCAGTTCTTC
16 | TRBJ2-2 | - | TRBD1 | TRBV13 | CASRFRTGVNTGELFF | TGTGCCAGCAGATTTAGGACAGGGGTGAACACCGGGGAGCTGTTTTTT
14 | TRBJ1-2 | - | - | TRBV10-2 | CASSESKGRGGYTF | TGCGCCAGCAGTGAGTCGAAGGGTCGCGGTGGCTACACCTTC
13 | TRBJ2-1 | - | TRBD2 | TRBV9 | CASSVFSGYEQFF | TGTGCCAGCAGCGTGTTTAGCGGGTATGAGCAGTTCTTC
15 | TRBJ2-7 | - | - | TRBV7-9 | CASSLAASSLYEQYF | TGTGCCAGCAGCTTGGCCGCATCCTCCCTTTACGAGCAGTACTTC
16 | TRBJ1-2 | - | - | TRBV15 | CATSRGGGGQTNGYTF | TGTGCCACCAGCAGAGGAGGTGGGGGGCAAACTAACGGCTACACCTTC
14 | TRBJ2-1 | - | TRBD2 | TRBV10-2 | CASSGAGGPYEQFF | TGCGCCAGCAGTGGCGCGGGAGGGCCCTATGAGCAGTTCTTC
15 | TRBJ2-7 | - | - | TRBV10-2 | CASSDSSPIVDEQYF | TGCGCCAGCAGTGATAGTAGCCCCATAGTGGACGAGCAGTACTTC
14 | TRBJ2-2 | - | - | TRBV9 | CASSVEGNTGELFF | TGTGCCAGCAGCGTAGAAGGGAACACCGGGGAGCTGTTTTTT
13 | TRBJ2-7 | - | - | TRBV7-2 | CASSQRGPYEQYF | TGTGCCAGCAGCCAACGGGGTCCCTACGAGCAGTACTTC
13 | TRBJ2-7 | - | - | TRBV10-3 | CAIAKTGPGEQYF | TGTGCCATTGCAAAAACAGGGCCGGGGGAGCAGTACTTC
15 | TRBJ2-5 | - | TRBD2 | TRBV19 | CASSSASGSGETQYF | TGTGCCAGTAGTTCAGCTAGCGGGAGTGGAGAGACCCAGTACTTC
12 | TRBJ2-7 | - | - | TRBV6-1 | CASSERRYEQYF | TGTGCCAGCAGTGAACGGCGTTACGAGCAGTACTTC
13 | TRBJ2-5 | - | - | TRBV19 | CASSIGGTETQYF | TGTGCCAGTAGTATAGGGGGGACAGAGACCCAGTACTTC
16 | TRBJ1-5 | - | - | TRBV7-9 | CASSLWAGGGNQPQHF | TGTGCCAGCAGCTTATGGGCTGGAGGAGGCAATCAGCCCCAGCATTTT
14 | TRBJ1-5 | - | TRBD1 | TRBV28 | CATTRDSSNQPQHF | TGTGCCACCACCCGGGACAGTAGCAATCAGCCCCAGCATTTT
14 | TRBJ1-5 | - | - | TRBV6-5 | CASRPITRGQPQHF | TGTGCCAGCAGGCCAATCACCAGGGGTCAGCCCCAGCATTTT
13 | TRBJ2-7 | - | - | TRBV19 | CASRSDYPYEQYF | TGTGCCAGTAGGAGCGACTATCCATACGAGCAGTACTTC
13 | TRBJ2-6 | - | - | TRBV18 | CASLDSGANVLTF | TGTGCCAGCCTTGACTCTGGGGCCAACGTCCTGACTTTC
17 | TRBJ2-3 | - | TRBD1 | TRBV4-1 | CASSQDLWTGGTDTQYF | TGCGCCAGCAGCCAAGATCTTTGGACAGGGGGTACAGATACGCAGTATTTT
11 | TRBJ2-7 | - | - | TRBV6-6 | CASGEHYEQYF | TGTGCCAGCGGAGAGCACTACGAGCAGTACTTC
15 | TRBJ2-3 | - | - | TRBV9 | CASSGPPRFSDTQYF | TGTGCCAGCAGCGGGCCGCCACGGTTTTCAGATACGCAGTATTTT
13 | TRBJ1-5 | - | - | TRBV7-9 | CASSLASNQPQHF | TGTGCCAGCAGCTTAGCAAGCAATCAGCCCCAGCATTTT
13 | TRBJ2-1 | - | - | TRBV6-6 | CASSYSSGNEQFF | TGTGCCAGCAGTTACTCCTCGGGAAATGAGCAGTTCTTC
13 | TRBJ2-5 | - | - | TRBV6-1 | CASTGQGPWTQYF | TGTGCCAGCACCGGACAAGGACCTTGGACCCAGTACTTC
18 | TRBJ2-7 | - | TRBD2 | TRBV11-2 | CASSLAPWRAGERGEQYF | TGTGCCAGCAGCTTAGCCCCTTGGCGAGCGGGAGAAAGGGGCGAGCAGTACTTC
13 | TRBJ2-7 | - | - | TRBV19 | CASSMRGNHEQYF | TGTGCCAGTAGTATGCGGGGAAACCACGAGCAGTACTTC
14 | TRBJ2-3 | - | TRBD1 | TRBV7-2 | CASSFYRGQDTQYF | TGTGCCAGCAGCTTTTACAGGGGCCAAGATACGCAGTATTTT
17 | TRBJ2-7 | - | TRBD1 | TRBV5-1 | CASSWDRAFLFYYEQYF | TGCGCCAGCAGCTGGGACAGGGCGTTCTTGTTTTACTACGAGCAGTACTTC
16 | TRBJ1-5 | - | - | TRBV4-3 | CASSQTTGYSNQPQHF | TGCGCCAGCAGCCAAACCACAGGGTATAGCAATCAGCCCCAGCATTTT
14 | TRBJ1-2 | - | TRBD1 | TRBV7-8 | CASSLGQVLYGYTF | TGTGCCAGCAGCCTCGGACAGGTGCTCTATGGCTACACCTTC
13 | TRBJ2-7 | - | TRBD1 | TRBV10-3 | CAIRQGAFYEQYF | TGTGCCATACGACAGGGGGCATTCTACGAGCAGTACTTC
19 | TRBJ2-2 | once | - | TRBV7-8 | CASSPWGALTTANTGELFF | TGTGCCAGCAGCCCCTGGGGAGCCCTTACGACCGCGAACACCGGGGAGCTGTTTTTT
13 | TRBJ2-2 | - | - | TRBV10-3 | CAIRGREAGELFF | TGTGCCATCAGAGGGAGAGAGGCCGGGGAGCTGTTTTTT
13 | TRBJ2-2 | few | - | TRBV7-3 | CASRGGLTGELFF | TGTGCCAGCAGAGGAGGGTTGACCGGGGAGCTGTTTTTT
14 | TRBJ1-1 | - | - | TRBV5-1 | CASSLDSQNTEAFF | TGCGCCAGCAGCTTGGACAGTCAGAACACTGAAGCTTTCTTT
17 | TRBJ2-7 | - | TRBD2 | TRBV11-2 | CASSLGSLWLAANDQYF | TGTGCCAGCAGCTTAGGCTCATTGTGGCTAGCGGCAAACGATCAGTACTTC
13 | TRBJ1-2 | - | - | TRBV9 | CASSVEEGYGYTF | TGTGCCAGCAGCGTAGAAGAAGGCTATGGCTACACCTTC
14 | TRBJ1-5 | once | - | TRBV7-9 | CASSLAGSNQPQHF | TGTGCCAGCAGCTTAGCGGGCAGTAATCAGCCCCAGCATTTT
13 | TRBJ2-5 | - | - | TRBV27 | CASSLRTEETQYF | TGTGCCAGCAGTCTTCGGACAGAAGAGACCCAGTACTTC
14 | TRBJ2-7 | - | TRBD2 | TRBV5-1 | CASSYTSGSYEQYF | TGCGCCAGCAGCTATACTAGCGGGAGCTACGAGCAGTACTTC
15 | TRBJ1-1 | - | - | TRBV4-3 | CASSQDARVDTEAFF | TGCGCCAGCAGCCAAGATGCCAGGGTGGACACTGAAGCTTTCTTT
17 | TRBJ2-2 | - | - | TRBV7-8 | CASSPGRVGWNTGELFF | TGTGCCAGCAGCCCAGGCCGTGTAGGATGGAACACCGGGGAGCTGTTTTTT